Below, one TCR beta chain is given with its context. Its antigen is not identified. The entry originates in a study of T-cell reconstitution after alpha-beta-depleted transplantation in children. Using unique molecular identifiers, the investigators prepared the TCRbeta library. TCRdb analysed the PCR reads with MiXCR anew, one entry per CDR3 protein. The sample holds around 190,000 distinct CDR3 sequences; approximately 6.9% are singletons and the top ten take around 5%. Trimming stripped 3 bases from V and 2 bases from J, with 13 bases between. CDR1 is LGHNA and CDR2 is YSLEER in the germline V gene. The CDR3 spans 15 residues. Study conclusions and caveats: A year had passed since transplant, and T-cell counts and diversity by then came mostly from newly produced T cells. From surviving recipient T cells and thymic progenitors came the high day-60 TCRbeta diversity observed in some patients. Reportedly, only several hundred clones from non-depleted graft cells drove alpha-beta T-cell counts at about two months.

The sequence derives from a boy under 10 years old with acute lymphoblastic leukemia, due to receive a stem cell transplant. This specimen was PBMCs, taken before TCRalphabeta/CD19-depleted stem cell transplant. The chain joins TRBV4-3 to TRBJ1-2; D is undetermined. The CDR3 sequence is CASSQGREDNYGYTF. The DNA for the CDR3 is TGCGCCAGCAGCCAGGGGAGGGAAGACAACTATGGCTACACCTTC.